The subject of this entry is one TCR beta chain. V was pared by 3 bases and J by 5 bases, with 17 bases between. The CDR3 has 15 residues. The germline V gene has CDR1 SGDLS and CDR2 YYNGEE. The data stem from a study of blood T cell repertoires in COVID-19. Study details: The samples span acute and convalescent COVID-19 from the United States, Italy and Spain. The analysed material was cDNA or gDNA that came from T cells, B-cell-depleted T cells, or PBMCs.

Original handling: The authors estimated nucleated cell counts from reference gene primer amplification. Libraries were prepared by immunoSEQ multiplex PCR; TCRdb keeps only in-frame clonotypes and omits some of them. V and J calls and clone size are copied from that table; D and trimming were computed from the DNA. The table includes about 78,000 clones, around 91% detected once. The sequenced material came from peripheral blood. V is TRBV9 and J is TRBJ1-1; D unclear. This clonotype was obtained from a woman aged 45-59 years in a cohort sampled during active COVID-19. The CDR3 sequence: CASSAREESRTEAFF. The DNA for the CDR3 is TGTGCCAGCAGCGCTAGGGAGGAGTCACGGACTGAAGCTTTCTTT.